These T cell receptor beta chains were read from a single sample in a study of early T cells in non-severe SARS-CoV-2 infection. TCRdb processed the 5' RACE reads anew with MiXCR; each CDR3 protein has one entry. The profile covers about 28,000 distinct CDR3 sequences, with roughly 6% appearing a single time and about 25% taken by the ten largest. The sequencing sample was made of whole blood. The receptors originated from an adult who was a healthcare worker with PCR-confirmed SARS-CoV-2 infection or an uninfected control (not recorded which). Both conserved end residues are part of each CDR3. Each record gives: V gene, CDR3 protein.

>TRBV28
CASTGPAYYNEQFF
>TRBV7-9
CASTGLPYNEQFF
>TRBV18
CASSPPGGLGAYEQYF
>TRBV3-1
CASSQVVSVDTQYF
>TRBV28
CASTQSGSSGKETQYF
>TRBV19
CASSIGGNNQPQHF
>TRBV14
CASSQDWPLNTEAFF
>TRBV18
CASSPLGTVNSPLHF
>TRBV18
CASSPGTGGKDTQYF
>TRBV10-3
CAIRGGTSGGHLSSYNEQFF
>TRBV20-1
CSAWVAGANVLTF
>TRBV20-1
CSARRETTEAFF
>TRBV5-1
CASSPDYNEQFF
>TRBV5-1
CASSLDTINYGYTF
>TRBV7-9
CASSLSGSTNEQFF
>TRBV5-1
CASSILTGVEETQYF
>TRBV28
CASKTSTDTQYF
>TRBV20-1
CSARDPARGKEQFF